This passage covers 28 T cell receptor beta chains from one sample sequenced in a study of technical replicates of blood from a few donors. The repertoire was sequenced with immunoSEQ multiplex PCR; TCRdb's copy has only in-frame clones and lacks some. The sample contains 68,000 or so clones, under 98% of which appear only once. Sequenced input: T cells isolated from PBMCs. Receptors originate from a human donor in good health.

The V and J genes are TRBV10-3 and TRBJ1-1; D is undetermined. The CDR3 extends over 13 amino acids. Looked up from germline, CDR1 is ENHRY and CDR2 is SYGVKD. The V gene lost 5 bases and the J gene lost 0 bases, with 7 bases spanning the gap. The chain's CDR3 is CAISYTLNTEAFF. CDR3 coding DNA: TGTGCCATCAGTTATACACTGAACACTGAAGCTTTCTTT.

The V and J genes are TRBV6-5 and TRBJ2-7; 8 bases are shared with TRBD1. The CDR3 is made up of 14 amino acids. CDR1 MNHEY and CDR2 SVGAGI come from the germline V gene. V was clipped by 5 bases and J by 4 bases; unmatched bases: 7. CDR3 in DNA: TGTGCCAGCAGTAACAGGGGGATGAGTTACGAGCAGTACTTC. The encoded protein is CASSNRGMSYEQYF.

The V call is TRBV11-2, the J call TRBJ2-7, with 7 nucleotides matching TRBD1. V shed 3 bases and J 3 bases; nucleotides not matched to a gene: 5. The CDR3 has 14 amino acids. CDR1 is SGHAT, CDR2 FQNNGV, per germline. The chain's CDR3 is CASSLGQIFYEQYF. CDR3 DNA: TGTGCCAGCAGCTTGGGACAGATTTTCTACGAGCAGTACTTC. Full variable domain (remainder filled in from reference TRBV11-2 and TRBJ2-7): EAGVAQSPRYKIIEKRQSVAFWCNPISGHATLYWYQQILGQGPKLLIQFQNNGVVDDSQLPKDRFSAERLKGVDSTLKIQPAKLEDSAVYLCASSLGQIFYEQYFGPGTRLTVT.

J is TRBJ1-4 and V is TRBV19, with 7 bases matching TRBD1. Trimming cost V 7 bases and J 8 bases; bases outside gene matches: 10. There are 14 residues in the CDR3. Germline loops: CDR1 LNHDA, CDR2 SQIVND (reference sequence). For the CDR3, the DNA is TGTGCCAGTACTTACACAGGGGTGGAGGAAAAACTGTTTTTT. The encoded protein is CASTYTGVEEKLFF.

This chain links TRBV7-6 with TRBJ1-2; 8 bases match TRBD1. The CDR3 sequence is 15 residues long. J was trimmed by 7 bases and V by 0 bases; bases with no gene match: 7. Germline V CDR1 and CDR2: SGHVS, FNYEAQ. CDR3 coding DNA: TGTGCCAGCAGCTTAGCGGGACAGGCATTATTTGGCTACACCTTC. This encodes CASSLAGQALFGYTF.

The rearrangement links TRBV19 to TRBJ2-7, with TRBD1 matching 10 bases. The CDR3 runs 12 residues. Germline CDR1 and CDR2: LNHDA and SQIVND (reference sequence). Unmatched junction bases numbered 2, after V lost 6 bases and J lost 6 bases. This CDR3 is CASSGQGVEQYF. In nucleotides, the CDR3 is TGTGCCAGTAGCGGACAGGGGGTCGAGCAGTACTTC.

The chain has TRBV5-1 and TRBJ1-2; TRBD1 agrees at 7 bases. Germline V gene data show CDR1 as SGHRS and CDR2 as YFSETQ. This CDR3 comprises 14 residues. Trimming cost V 2 bases and J 2 bases; bases outside gene matches: 3. CDR3 residues: CASSFDRANYGYTF. CDR3 bases: TGCGCCAGCAGCTTCGACAGGGCCAACTATGGCTACACCTTC.

The gene calls are TRBV5-3 and TRBJ2-1, with 12 nucleotides matching TRBD2. Being an ORF, TRBV5-3 has a function that is uncertain. CDR3 length equals 16 residues. The ends lost 5 bases at V and 6 bases at J; junction bases unmatched: 9. In nucleotides, the CDR3 is TGTGCCAGAAGACTAATAACTAGCGGGAGGTCCAATGAGCAGTTCTTC. Encoded protein: CARRLITSGRSNEQFF.

This chain uses TRBV9 with TRBJ2-7, with TRBD2 identical over 7 bases. V was pared by 0 bases and J by 3 bases, with 3 bases of the junction left unmatched. The CDR3 length is 14 residues. The V gene's germline CDR1 is SGDLS and CDR2 YYNGEE. The chain's CDR3 is CASSVEGGSYEQYF. CDR3 bases: TGTGCCAGCAGCGTAGAGGGCGGGAGCTACGAGCAGTACTTC.

This chain joins TRBV15 and TRBJ1-2; 8 nucleotides line up with TRBD1. Per germline, CDR1 LNHNV and CDR2 YYDKDF (reference sequence). J gave up 2 bases and V 1 base, and 3 bases lay outside the gene matches. The CDR3 totals 15 residues. This CDR3 is CATSRADRENYGYTF. The CDR3 DNA sequence: TGTGCCACCAGCAGAGCGGACAGGGAAAACTATGGCTACACCTTC.

The V call is TRBV27, the J call TRBJ1-1; unclear D gene. Trimming pared 2 bases from V and 1 base from J, leaving 8 bases between. Per germline, CDR1 MNHEY and CDR2 SMNVEV (reference sequence). This CDR3 has 14 amino acids. CDR3 in amino acids: CASSLLGGNTEAFF. The CDR3 region has the DNA TGTGCCAGCAGTTTACTGGGAGGGAACACTGAAGCTTTCTTT.

This sequence joins TRBV2 and TRBJ1-1; tentatively, D is TRBD1 (5 bases). Trimming cost V 7 bases and J 1 base, with 13 bases left between them. The length of the CDR3 is 14 residues. The V gene's germline CDR1 is SNHLY and CDR2 FYNNEI. The CDR3 nucleotides are TGTGCCAGCATGACGGACACGACGAACACTGAAGCTTTCTTT. Its translation is CASMTDTTNTEAFF.

The gene calls are TRBV6-1 and TRBJ2-5; 11 bases line up with TRBD1. CDR3 length equals 17 residues. Unmatched junction bases numbered 6, after V lost 1 base and J lost 2 bases. Germline V lookup: CDR1 MNHNS, CDR2 SASEGT. Here the CDR3 reads CASSEGDRGELQETQYF. The CDR3 DNA follows: TGTGCCAGCAGTGAAGGGGACAGGGGGGAGTTGCAAGAGACCCAGTACTTC.

The rearrangement links TRBV6-5 to TRBJ1-1; D gene uncertain. Germline CDR1 reads MNHEY; CDR2 reads SVGAGI. Between the trimmed V and J ends, which lost 6 bases and 5 bases, there was a span of 7 bases. The CDR3 covers 11 residues. CDR3 sequence: CASRVRTEAFF. CDR3 coding DNA: TGTGCCAGCAGGGTGAGGACTGAAGCTTTCTTT.

This sequence joins TRBV28 and TRBJ2-3; D is uncertain. Trimming cost V 5 bases and J 7 bases, with 7 bases left between them. Germline values: CDR1 MDHEN, CDR2 SYDVKM. The CDR3 extends over 11 amino acids. CDR3 DNA sequence: TGTGCCAGCAGTCCGTCCTATACGCAGTATTTT. It encodes CASSPSYTQYF.

V is TRBV30 and J is TRBJ2-3; D is perhaps TRBD1 (6 bases). Between the trimmed V and J ends, which lost 5 bases and 1 base, there was a span of 19 bases. Germline CDR1 is GTSNPN and CDR2 is SVGIG (reference sequence). The CDR3 runs 16 residues. The CDR3 sequence: CAWLGAALVGTDTQYF. The CDR3 coding sequence is TGTGCCTGGCTGGGGGCCGCTCTGGTCGGCACAGATACGCAGTATTTT.

The chain has TRBV13 and TRBJ2-7; 13 positions match TRBD2. Germline CDR1 PRHDT, CDR2 FYEKMQ (reference sequence). The V and J ends lost 1 base and 4 bases, in that order; junction bases with no gene match: 4. There are 16 residues in the CDR3. Here the CDR3 reads CASSLEPGLAGYEQYF. The CDR3 DNA reads as TGTGCCAGCAGCTTAGAGCCGGGACTAGCGGGATACGAGCAGTACTTC.

The chain is built from TRBV6-4 and TRBJ2-1; TRBD2 aligns across 7 bases. Trimming took 4 bases from V and 8 from J; bases not matched to a gene: 11. Germline CDR1 reads MRHNA; CDR2 reads SNTAGT. This CDR3 contains 15 residues. In nucleotides, the CDR3 is TGTGCCAGCAGTGCTACCGCGGGAGTTGGAGATGAGCAGTTCTTC. It encodes CASSATAGVGDEQFF.

This rearrangement joins TRBV29-1 to TRBJ2-2, with 8 bases fitting TRBD2. The CDR3 contains 12 residues. J was trimmed by 5 bases and V by 6 bases; bases with no gene match: 2. Germline CDR1 reads SQVTM; CDR2 reads ANQGSEA. Here the CDR3 reads CSVRGGTGELFF. The CDR3 nucleotides read TGCAGCGTGCGCGGGGGGACCGGGGAGCTGTTTTTT.

This chain uses TRBV19 with TRBJ1-1; no firm D call. The CDR3 spans 13 residues. Trimming shortened V by 1 base and J by 3 bases, and 6 bases separated the two germline ends. Germline-derived CDR1 and CDR2 are LNHDA and SQIVND (reference sequence). This CDR3 is CASSIARDTEAFF. In DNA form, the CDR3 reads TGTGCCAGTAGTATAGCGAGAGACACTGAAGCTTTCTTT.

The chain recombines TRBV6-5 with TRBJ1-1; 7 bases align to TRBD1. V lost 4 bases, J lost 4 bases, and 3 bases stayed unmatched. The CDR3 sequence is 13 residues long. CDR1 MNHEY and CDR2 SVGAGI come from the germline V gene. The DNA for the CDR3 is TGTGCCAGCAGTTCCACAGGGGTCACTGAAGCTTTCTTT. It specifies CASSSTGVTEAFF.

In this sample, this clone turned up once. The chain couples TRBV19 to TRBJ2-1, with TRBD2 matching 8 bases. There are 12 residues in the CDR3. CDR1 and CDR2 from the germline V gene are LNHDA and SQIVND (reference sequence). The V and J ends lost 7 bases and 14 bases, in that order; junction bases with no gene match: 10. The CDR3 bases are TGTGCCAGTAACAACGGGAGGGAAGCTGAGTTCTTC. This codes for CASNNGREAEFF. Supplemented by reference TRBV19 and TRBJ2-1, the full variable domain reads DGGITQSPKYLFRKEGQNVTLSCEQNLNHDAMYWYRQDPGQGLRLIYYSQIVNDFQKGDIAEGYSVSREKKESFPLTVTSAQKNPTAFYLCASNNGREAEFFGPGTRLTVL.

The rearrangement joins TRBV7-8 to TRBJ1-5; 8 bases are a match to TRBD1. V shed 1 base and J 6 bases; nucleotides not matched to a gene: 5. Germline V lookup: CDR1 SGHVS, CDR2 FQNEAQ. The CDR3 sequence is 15 residues long. The CDR3, as DNA: TGTGCCAGCAGCTTAGTATCGACAGGGGTTCAGCCCCAGCATTTT. It codes for CASSLVSTGVQPQHF.

The rearrangement links TRBV2 to TRBJ1-5, with a possible D match to TRBD1 (5 bases). V was cut by 6 bases and J by 3 bases, with 12 bases left in between. This CDR3 comprises 14 residues. Germline V gene sequence: CDR1 SNHLY, CDR2 FYNNEI. DNA for the CDR3: TGTGCCAGCAGCTCAGGGCTTACCAATCAGCCCCAGCATTTT. Its translation: CASSSGLTNQPQHF.

The chain employs TRBV28 and TRBJ1-1, with D unclear. Germline V lookup: CDR1 MDHEN, CDR2 SYDVKM. Trimming pared 6 bases from V and 1 base from J, leaving 9 bases between. The CDR3 runs 13 residues. In nucleotides, the CDR3 is TGTGCCAGCAGCCTAAACAGGAACACTGAAGCTTTCTTT. Protein product: CASSLNRNTEAFF.

The V gene is TRBV6-5, the J gene TRBJ2-5; D might be TRBD1 (6 bases). The V gene's germline CDR1 is MNHEY and CDR2 SVGAGI. V shed 5 bases and J shed 4 bases, with 17 bases lying between them. The CDR3 extends over 15 amino acids. The CDR3 region is CASSSYATGLETQYF. The CDR3 DNA is TGTGCCAGCAGTAGCTACGCGACAGGCTTAGAGACCCAGTACTTC.

The chain recombines TRBV18 with TRBJ1-2; 7 bases are shared with TRBD1. The CDR3 totals 13 residues. The germline V gene encodes CDR1 KGHSH and CDR2 LQKENI. V gave up 3 bases and J gave up 6 bases; unmatched junction bases: 4. CDR3 region: CASSPRQGDGYTF. The CDR3 nucleotides read TGTGCCAGCTCACCTAGACAGGGAGATGGCTACACCTTC.

The rearrangement links TRBV6-5 to TRBJ1-2, with D maybe TRBD1 (5 bases). The ends were cut back, 0 bases at V and 6 bases at J, with 11 bases in the middle. The CDR3 runs to 14 residues. Looked up from germline, CDR1 is MNHEY and CDR2 is SVGAGI. The CDR3 region has the DNA TGTGCCAGCAGTTACTCTGGGGCGGGAGATGGCTACACCTTC. Translation: CASSYSGAGDGYTF.